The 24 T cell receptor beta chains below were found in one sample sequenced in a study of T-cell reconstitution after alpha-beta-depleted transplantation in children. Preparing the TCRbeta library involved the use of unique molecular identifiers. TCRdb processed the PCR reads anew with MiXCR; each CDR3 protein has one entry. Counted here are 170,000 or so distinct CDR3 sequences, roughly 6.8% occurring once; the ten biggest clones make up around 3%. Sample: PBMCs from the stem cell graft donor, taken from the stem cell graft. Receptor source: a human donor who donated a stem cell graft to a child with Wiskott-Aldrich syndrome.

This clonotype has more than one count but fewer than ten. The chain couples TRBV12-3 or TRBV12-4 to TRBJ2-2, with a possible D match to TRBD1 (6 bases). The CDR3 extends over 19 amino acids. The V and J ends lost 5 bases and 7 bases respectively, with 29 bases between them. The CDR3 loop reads CASSLNPTGTWGKGGELFF. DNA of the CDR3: TGTGCCAGCAGTCTCAACCCGACCGGGACATGGGGGAAGGGCGGGGAGCTGTTTTTT.

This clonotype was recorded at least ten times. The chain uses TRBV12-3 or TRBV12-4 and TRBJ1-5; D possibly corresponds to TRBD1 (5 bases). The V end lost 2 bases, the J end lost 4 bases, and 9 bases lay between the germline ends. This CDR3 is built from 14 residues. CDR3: CASSLRQTNQPQHF. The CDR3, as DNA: TGTGCCAGCAGTTTAAGACAGACTAATCAGCCCCAGCATTTT.

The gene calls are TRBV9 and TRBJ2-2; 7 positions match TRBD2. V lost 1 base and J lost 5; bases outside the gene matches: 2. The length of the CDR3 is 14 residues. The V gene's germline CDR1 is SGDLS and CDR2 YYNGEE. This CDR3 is CASSVSGVTGELFF. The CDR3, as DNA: TGTGCCAGCAGCGTAAGCGGGGTAACCGGGGAGCTGTTTTTT. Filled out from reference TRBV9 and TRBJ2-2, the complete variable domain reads DSGVTQTPKHLITATGQRVTLRCSPRSGDLSVYWYQQSLDQGLQFLIQYYNGEERAKGNILERFSAQQFPDLHSELNLSSLELGDSALYFCASSVSGVTGELFFGEGSRLTVL.

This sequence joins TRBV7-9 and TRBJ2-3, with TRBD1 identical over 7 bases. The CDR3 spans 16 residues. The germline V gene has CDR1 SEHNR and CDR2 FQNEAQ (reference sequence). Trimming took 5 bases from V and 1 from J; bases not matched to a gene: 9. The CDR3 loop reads CASSQPTGPGTDTQYF. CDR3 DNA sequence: TGTGCCAGCAGCCAACCGACAGGGCCTGGCACAGATACGCAGTATTTT. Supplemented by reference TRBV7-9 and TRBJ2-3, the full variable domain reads DTGVSQNPRHKITKRGQNVTFRCDPISEHNRLYWYRQTLGQGPEFLTYFQNEAQLEKSRLLSDRFSAERPKGSFSTLEIQRTEQGDSAMYLCASSQPTGPGTDTQYFGPGTRLTVL.

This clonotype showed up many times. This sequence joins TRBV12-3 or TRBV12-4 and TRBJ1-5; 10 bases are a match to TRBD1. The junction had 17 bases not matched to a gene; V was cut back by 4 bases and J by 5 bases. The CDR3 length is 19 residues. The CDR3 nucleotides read TGTGCCAGCAGTTCCGTACTCGAGGTGGGACAGGGGCTGTATCAGCCCCAGCATTTT. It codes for CASSSVLEVGQGLYQPQHF.

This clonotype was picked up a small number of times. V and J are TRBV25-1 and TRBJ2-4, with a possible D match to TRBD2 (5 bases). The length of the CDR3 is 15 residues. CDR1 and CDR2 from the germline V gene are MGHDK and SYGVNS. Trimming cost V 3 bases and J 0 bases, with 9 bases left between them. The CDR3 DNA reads TGTGCCAGCAGTGAGGTGGAGGCAGCCAAAAACATTCAGTACTTC. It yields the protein CASSEVEAAKNIQYF.

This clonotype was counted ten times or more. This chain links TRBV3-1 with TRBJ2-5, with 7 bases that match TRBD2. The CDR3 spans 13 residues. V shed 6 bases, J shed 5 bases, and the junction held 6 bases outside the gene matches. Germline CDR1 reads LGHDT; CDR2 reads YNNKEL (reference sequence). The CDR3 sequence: CASRPRGRETQYF. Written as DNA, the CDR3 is TGTGCCAGCAGGCCGCGGGGGAGGGAGACCCAGTACTTC.

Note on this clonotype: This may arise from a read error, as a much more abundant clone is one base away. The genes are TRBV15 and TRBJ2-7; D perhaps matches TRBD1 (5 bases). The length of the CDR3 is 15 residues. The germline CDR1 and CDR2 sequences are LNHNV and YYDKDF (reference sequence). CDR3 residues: CATGREGARSYEQYF. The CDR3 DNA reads TGTGCCACCGGCAGAGAAGGGGCCAGGAGCTACGAGCAGTACTTC.

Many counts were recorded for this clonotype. CDR3 sequence: CASSFGAYSGNTIYF. The CDR3 coding sequence is TGTGCCAGCAGCTTCGGGGCATACTCTGGAAACACCATATATTTT. The rearrangement links TRBV5-8 to TRBJ1-3; a possible D gene is TRBD1 (5 bases). The CDR3 has 15 amino acids. V dropped 2 bases and J dropped 0 bases, with 9 bases sitting between them. CDR1 and CDR2 (germline): SGHTS, YDEGEE.

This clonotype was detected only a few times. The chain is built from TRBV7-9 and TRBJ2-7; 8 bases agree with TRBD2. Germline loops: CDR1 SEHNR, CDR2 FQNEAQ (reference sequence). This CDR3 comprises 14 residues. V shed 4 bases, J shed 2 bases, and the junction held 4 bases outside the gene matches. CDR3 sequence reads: CASSSPGGPYEQYF. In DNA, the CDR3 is TGTGCCAGCAGCTCGCCGGGGGGGCCCTACGAGCAGTACTTC. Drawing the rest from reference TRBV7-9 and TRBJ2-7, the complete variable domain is DTGVSQNPRHKITKRGQNVTFRCDPISEHNRLYWYRQTLGQGPEFLTYFQNEAQLEKSRLLSDRFSAERPKGSFSTLEIQRTEQGDSAMYLCASSSPGGPYEQYFGPGTRLTVT.

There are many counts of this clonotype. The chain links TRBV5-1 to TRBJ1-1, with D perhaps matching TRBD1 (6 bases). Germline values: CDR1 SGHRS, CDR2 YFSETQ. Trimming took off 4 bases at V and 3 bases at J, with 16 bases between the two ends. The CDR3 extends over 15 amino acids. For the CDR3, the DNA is TGCGCCAGCAGCCCTTTAACAGGGAGGGACACTGAAGCTTTCTTT. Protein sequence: CASSPLTGRDTEAFF.

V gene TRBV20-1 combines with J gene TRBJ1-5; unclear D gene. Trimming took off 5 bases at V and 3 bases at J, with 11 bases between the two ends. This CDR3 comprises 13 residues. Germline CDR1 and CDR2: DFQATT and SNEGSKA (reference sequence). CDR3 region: CSAGPKDNQPQHF. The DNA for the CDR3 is TGCAGTGCTGGCCCCAAGGACAATCAGCCCCAGCATTTT.

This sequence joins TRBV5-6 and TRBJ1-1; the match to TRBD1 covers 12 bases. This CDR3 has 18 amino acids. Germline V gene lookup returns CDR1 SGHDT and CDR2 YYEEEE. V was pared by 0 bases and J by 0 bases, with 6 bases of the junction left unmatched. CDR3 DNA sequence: TGTGCCAGCAGCTTGGTGGGACAGGGGGCATTGGTGAACACTGAAGCTTTCTTT. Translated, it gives CASSLVGQGALVNTEAFF.

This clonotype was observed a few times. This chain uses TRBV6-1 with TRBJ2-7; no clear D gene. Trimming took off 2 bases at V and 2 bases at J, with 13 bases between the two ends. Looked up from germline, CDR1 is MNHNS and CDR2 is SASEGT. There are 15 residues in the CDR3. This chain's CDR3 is CASSEFTLGPYEQYF. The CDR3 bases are TGTGCCAGCAGTGAATTCACTCTCGGCCCCTACGAGCAGTACTTC.

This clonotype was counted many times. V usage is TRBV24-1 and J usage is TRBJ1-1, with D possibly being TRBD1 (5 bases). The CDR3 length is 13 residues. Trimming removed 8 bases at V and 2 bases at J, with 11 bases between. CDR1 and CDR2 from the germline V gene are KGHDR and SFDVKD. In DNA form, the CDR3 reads TGTGCCACCAATTCGGGGGTAAACACTGAAGCTTTCTTT. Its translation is CATNSGVNTEAFF.

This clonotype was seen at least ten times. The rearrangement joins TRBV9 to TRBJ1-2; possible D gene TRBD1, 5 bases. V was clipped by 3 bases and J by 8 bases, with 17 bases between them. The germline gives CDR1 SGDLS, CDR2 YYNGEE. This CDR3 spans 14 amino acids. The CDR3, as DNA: TGTGCCAGCAGCGAGGGGAGGACTCGGGGCGGCTACACCTTC. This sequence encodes CASSEGRTRGGYTF. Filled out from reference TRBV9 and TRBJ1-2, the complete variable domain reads DSGVTQTPKHLITATGQRVTLRCSPRSGDLSVYWYQQSLDQGLQFLIQYYNGEERAKGNILERFSAQQFPDLHSELNLSSLELGDSALYFCASSEGRTRGGYTFGSGTRLTVV.

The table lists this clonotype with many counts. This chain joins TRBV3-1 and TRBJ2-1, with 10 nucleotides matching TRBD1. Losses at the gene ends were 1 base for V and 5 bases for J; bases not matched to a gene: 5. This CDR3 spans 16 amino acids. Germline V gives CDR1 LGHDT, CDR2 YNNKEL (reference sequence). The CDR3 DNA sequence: TGTGCCAGCAGCCAAGTAAAGGGACAGGGGAACAATGAGCAGTTCTTC. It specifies CASSQVKGQGNNEQFF.

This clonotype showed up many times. Here the CDR3 reads CASSFSTEAFF. The CDR3 region has the DNA TGCGCCAGCAGCTTTTCGACAGAAGCTTTCTTT. The chain joins TRBV5-1 to TRBJ1-1; D unclear. The V end lost 2 bases, the J end lost 8 bases, and 7 bases lay between the germline ends. CDR3 length equals 11 residues. Germline V gene lookup returns CDR1 SGHRS and CDR2 YFSETQ.

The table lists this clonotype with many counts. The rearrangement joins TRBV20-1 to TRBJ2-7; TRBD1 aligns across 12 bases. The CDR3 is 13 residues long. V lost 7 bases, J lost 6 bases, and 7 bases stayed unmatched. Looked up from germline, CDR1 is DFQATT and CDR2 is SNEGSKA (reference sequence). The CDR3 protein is CSGKGQGAFEQYF. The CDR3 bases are TGCAGTGGAAAGGGACAGGGGGCTTTCGAGCAGTACTTC.

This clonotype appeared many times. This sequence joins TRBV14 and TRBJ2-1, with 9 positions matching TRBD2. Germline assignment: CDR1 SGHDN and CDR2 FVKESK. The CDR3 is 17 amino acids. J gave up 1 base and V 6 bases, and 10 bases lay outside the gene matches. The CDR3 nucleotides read TGTGCCAGCAGTCATTATCTGAGCGGGGGGTCCTACAATGAGCAGTTCTTC. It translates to CASSHYLSGGSYNEQFF.

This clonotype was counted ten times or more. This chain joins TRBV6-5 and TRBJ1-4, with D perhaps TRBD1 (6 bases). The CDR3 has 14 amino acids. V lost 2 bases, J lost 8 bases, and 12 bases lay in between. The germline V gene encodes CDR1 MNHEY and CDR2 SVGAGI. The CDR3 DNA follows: TGTGCCAGCAGTTACGTGTCAGGGGTGGAAAAACTGTTTTTT. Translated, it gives CASSYVSGVEKLFF.

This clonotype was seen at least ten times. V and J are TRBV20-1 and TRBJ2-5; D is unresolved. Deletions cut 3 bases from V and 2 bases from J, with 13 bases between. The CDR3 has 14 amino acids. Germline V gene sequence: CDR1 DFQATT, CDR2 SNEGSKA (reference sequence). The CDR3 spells CSASLRRRQETQYF. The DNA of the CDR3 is TGCAGTGCTAGCCTGAGAAGGCGGCAAGAGACCCAGTACTTC.

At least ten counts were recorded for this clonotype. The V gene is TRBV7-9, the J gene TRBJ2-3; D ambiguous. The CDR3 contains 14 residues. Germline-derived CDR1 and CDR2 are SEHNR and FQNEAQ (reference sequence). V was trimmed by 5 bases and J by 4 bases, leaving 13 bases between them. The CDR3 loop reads CASSLSFISDTQYF. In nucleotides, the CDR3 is TGTGCCAGCAGCCTGAGTTTCATTTCAGATACGCAGTATTTT.

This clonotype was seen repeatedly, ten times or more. As DNA, the CDR3 is TGCAGTCAGGGCGACACTCGTGCTAGCACAGATACGCAGTATTTT. It codes for CSQGDTRASTDTQYF. The chain is built from TRBV20-1 and TRBJ2-3, with a weak D call TRBD1 (5 bases). The CDR3 runs to 15 residues. V lost 8 bases, J lost 0 bases, and 18 bases lay in between. CDR1 is DFQATT and CDR2 is SNEGSKA in the germline V gene (reference sequence).